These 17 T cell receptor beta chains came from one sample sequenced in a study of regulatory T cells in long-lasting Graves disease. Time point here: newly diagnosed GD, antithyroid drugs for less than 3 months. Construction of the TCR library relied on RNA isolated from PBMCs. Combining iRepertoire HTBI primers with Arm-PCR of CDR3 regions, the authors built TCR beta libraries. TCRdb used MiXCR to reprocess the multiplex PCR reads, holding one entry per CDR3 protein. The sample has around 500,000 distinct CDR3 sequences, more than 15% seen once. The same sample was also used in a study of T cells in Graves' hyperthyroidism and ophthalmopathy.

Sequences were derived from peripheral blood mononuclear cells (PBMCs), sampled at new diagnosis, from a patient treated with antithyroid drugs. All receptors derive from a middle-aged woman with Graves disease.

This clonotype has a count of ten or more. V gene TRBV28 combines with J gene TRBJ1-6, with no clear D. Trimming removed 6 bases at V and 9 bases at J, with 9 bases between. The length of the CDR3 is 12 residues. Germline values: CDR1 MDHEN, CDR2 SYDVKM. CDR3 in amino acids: CASSSGGSPLHF. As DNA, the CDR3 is TGTGCCAGCAGCTCGGGTGGTTCACCCCTCCACTTT. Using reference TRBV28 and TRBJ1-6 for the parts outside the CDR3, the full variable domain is DVKVTQSSRYLVKRTGEKVFLECVQDMDHENMFWYRQDPGLGLRLIYFSYDVKMKEKGDIPEGYSVSREKKERFSLILESASTNQTSMYLCASSSGGSPLHFGNGTRLTVT.

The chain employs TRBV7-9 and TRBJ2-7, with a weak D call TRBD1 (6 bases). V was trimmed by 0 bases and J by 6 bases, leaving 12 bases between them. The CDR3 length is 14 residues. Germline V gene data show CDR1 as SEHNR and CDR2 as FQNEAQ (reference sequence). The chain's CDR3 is CASSLAGTTSEQYF. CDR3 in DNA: TGTGCCAGCAGCTTAGCCGGGACAACGAGCGAGCAGTACTTC.

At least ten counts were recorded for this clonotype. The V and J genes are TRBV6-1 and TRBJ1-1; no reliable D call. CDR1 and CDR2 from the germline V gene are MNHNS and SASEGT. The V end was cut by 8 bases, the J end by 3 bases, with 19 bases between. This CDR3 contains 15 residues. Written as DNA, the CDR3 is TGTGCCAGCGGACTATGGCGACGGGTCTACACTGAAGCTTTCTTT. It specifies CASGLWRRVYTEAFF.

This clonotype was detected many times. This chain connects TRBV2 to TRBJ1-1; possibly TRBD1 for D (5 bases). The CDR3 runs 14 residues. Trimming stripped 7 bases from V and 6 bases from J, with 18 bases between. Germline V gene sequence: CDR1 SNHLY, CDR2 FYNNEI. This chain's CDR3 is CASTTIGAAAEAFF. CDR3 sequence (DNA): TGTGCCAGCACTACGATAGGGGCGGCCGCTGAAGCTTTCTTT. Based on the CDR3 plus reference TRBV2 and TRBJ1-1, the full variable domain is EPEVTQTPSHQVTQMGQEVILRCVPISNHLYFYWYRQILGQKVEFLVSFYNNEISEKSEIFDDQFSVERPDGSNFTLKIRSTKLEDSAMYFCASTTIGAAAEAFFGQGTRLTVV.

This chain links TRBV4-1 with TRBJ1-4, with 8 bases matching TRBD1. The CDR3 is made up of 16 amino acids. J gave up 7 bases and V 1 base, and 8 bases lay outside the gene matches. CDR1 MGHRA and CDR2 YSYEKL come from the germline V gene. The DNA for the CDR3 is TGCGCCAGCAGCCAAGTAGGAGCACAGGGGGGTGAAAAACTGTTTTTT. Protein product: CASSQVGAQGGEKLFF.

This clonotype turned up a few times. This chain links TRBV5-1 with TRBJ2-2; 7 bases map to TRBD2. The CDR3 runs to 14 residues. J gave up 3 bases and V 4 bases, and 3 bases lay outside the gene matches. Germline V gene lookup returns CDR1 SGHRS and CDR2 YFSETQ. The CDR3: CASSPRGYTGELFF. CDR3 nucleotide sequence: TGCGCCAGCAGCCCGCGGGGGTACACCGGGGAGCTGTTTTTT. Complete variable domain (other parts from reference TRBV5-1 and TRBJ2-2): KAGVTQTPRYLIKTRGQQVTLSCSPISGHRSVSWYQQTPGQGLQFLFEYFSETQRNKGNFPGRFSGRQFSNSRSEMNVSTLELGDSALYLCASSPRGYTGELFFGEGSRLTVL.

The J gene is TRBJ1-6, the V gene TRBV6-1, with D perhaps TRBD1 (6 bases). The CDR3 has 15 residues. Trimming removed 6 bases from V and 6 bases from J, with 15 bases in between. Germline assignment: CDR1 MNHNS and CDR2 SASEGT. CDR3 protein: CASRPRGAFNSPLHF. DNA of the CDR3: TGTGCCAGCAGACCTCGGGGGGCCTTTAATTCACCCCTCCACTTT.

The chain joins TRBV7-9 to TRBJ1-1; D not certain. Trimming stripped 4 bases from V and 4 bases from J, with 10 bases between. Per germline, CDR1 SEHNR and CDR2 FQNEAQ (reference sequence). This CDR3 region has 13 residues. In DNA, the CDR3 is TGTGCCAGCAGCTCCTACCCGGGCACTGAAGCTTTCTTT. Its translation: CASSSYPGTEAFF.

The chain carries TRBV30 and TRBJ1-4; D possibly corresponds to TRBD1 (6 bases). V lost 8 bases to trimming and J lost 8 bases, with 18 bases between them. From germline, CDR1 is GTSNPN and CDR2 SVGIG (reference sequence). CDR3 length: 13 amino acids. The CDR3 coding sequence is TGTGCCAGGCGGCCAGGGGCCCGGGAAAAACTGTTTTTT. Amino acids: CARRPGAREKLFF.

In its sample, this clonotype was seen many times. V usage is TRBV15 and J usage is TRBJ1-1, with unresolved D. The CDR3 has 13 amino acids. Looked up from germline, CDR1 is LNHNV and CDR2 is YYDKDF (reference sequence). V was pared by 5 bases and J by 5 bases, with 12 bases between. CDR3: CATSPGAGTEAFF. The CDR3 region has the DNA TGTGCCACCAGCCCTGGCGCCGGGACTGAAGCTTTCTTT.

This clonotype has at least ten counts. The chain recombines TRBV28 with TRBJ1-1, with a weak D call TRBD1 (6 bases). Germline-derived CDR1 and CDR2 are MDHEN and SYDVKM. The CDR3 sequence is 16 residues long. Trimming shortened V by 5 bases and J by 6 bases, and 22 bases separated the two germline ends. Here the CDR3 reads CASSPPRGASTSEAFF. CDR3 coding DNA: TGTGCCAGCAGTCCCCCCCGGGGGGCTTCTACCTCTGAAGCTTTCTTT.

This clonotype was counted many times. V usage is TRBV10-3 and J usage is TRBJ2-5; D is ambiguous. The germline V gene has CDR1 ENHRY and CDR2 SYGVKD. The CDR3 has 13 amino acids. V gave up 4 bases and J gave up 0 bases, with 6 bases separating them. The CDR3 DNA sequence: TGTGCCATCAGTGCTCCGAACCAAGAGACCCAGTACTTC. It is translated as CAISAPNQETQYF.

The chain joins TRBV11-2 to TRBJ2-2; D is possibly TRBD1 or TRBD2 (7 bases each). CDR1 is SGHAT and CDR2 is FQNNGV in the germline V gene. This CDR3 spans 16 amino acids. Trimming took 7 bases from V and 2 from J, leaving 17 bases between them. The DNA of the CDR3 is TGTGCCAGCAACCACCAGGGGGGGTCAAACACCGGGGAGCTGTTTTTT. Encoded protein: CASNHQGGSNTGELFF. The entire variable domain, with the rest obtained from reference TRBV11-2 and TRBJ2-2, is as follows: EAGVAQSPRYKIIEKRQSVAFWCNPISGHATLYWYQQILGQGPKLLIQFQNNGVVDDSQLPKDRFSAERLKGVDSTLKIQPAKLEDSAVYLCASNHQGGSNTGELFFGEGSRLTVL.

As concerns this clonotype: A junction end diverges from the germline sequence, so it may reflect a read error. Here the CDR3 DNA reads TGCGCCAGCAGCCAAAGTAGCAATCAGTCCCAGCATTTT. It encodes CASSQSSNQSQHF. The V gene is TRBV5-1, the J gene TRBJ1-5; D unclear. CDR1 is SGHRS, CDR2 YFSETQ, per germline. CDR3 length: 13 amino acids.

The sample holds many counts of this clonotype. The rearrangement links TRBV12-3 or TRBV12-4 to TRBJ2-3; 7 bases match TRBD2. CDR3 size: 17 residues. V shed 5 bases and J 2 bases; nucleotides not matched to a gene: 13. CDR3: CASSRAAASGYTDTQYF. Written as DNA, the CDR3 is TGTGCCAGCAGTCGGGCTGCGGCTAGCGGCTACACAGATACGCAGTATTTT.

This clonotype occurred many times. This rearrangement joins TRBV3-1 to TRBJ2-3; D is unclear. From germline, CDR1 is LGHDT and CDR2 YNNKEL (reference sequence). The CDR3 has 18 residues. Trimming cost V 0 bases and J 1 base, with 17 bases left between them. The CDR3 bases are TGTGCCAGCAGCCAAGATCCGTTCGGGTTGTCAGGCACAGATACGCAGTATTTT. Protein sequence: CASSQDPFGLSGTDTQYF.

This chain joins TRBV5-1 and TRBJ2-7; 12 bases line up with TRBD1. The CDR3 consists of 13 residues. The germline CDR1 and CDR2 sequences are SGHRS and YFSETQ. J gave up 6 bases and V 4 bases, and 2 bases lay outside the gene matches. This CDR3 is CASSRDRGPEQYF. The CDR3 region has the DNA TGCGCCAGCAGCCGGGACAGGGGGCCCGAGCAGTACTTC.